These 16 T cell receptor beta chains originate from one sample sequenced in a study of blood T cell repertoires in COVID-19. This table comes from immunoSEQ multiplex PCR, and its TCRdb copy is limited to in-frame clones, with some not included. The sample has 200,000 to 300,000 clones; approximately 86% are singletons. The sequencing input was peripheral blood. All receptors come from a man aged 25-45 years with active or convalescent COVID-19.

V usage is TRBV3-1 (or the pseudogene TRBV3-2) and J usage is TRBJ1-5; no clear D. This CDR3 is built from 15 residues. The V and J ends lost 0 bases and 3 bases respectively, with 9 bases between them. Germline V gives CDR1 LGHDT, CDR2 YNNKEL (reference sequence). Here the CDR3 reads CASSQDLSFNQPQHF. DNA for the CDR3: TGTGCCAGCAGCCAAGATCTTAGCTTCAATCAGCCCCAGCATTTT.

This clone was seen a handful of times. This chain links TRBV5-1 with TRBJ1-4; 8 bases are a match to TRBD1. J was trimmed by 14 bases and V by 4 bases; bases with no gene match: 16. Germline V lookup: CDR1 SGHRS, CDR2 YFSETQ. The CDR3 covers 15 residues. CDR3 protein: CASSPTGQGATRLFF. Here the CDR3 DNA reads TGCGCCAGCAGCCCGACGGGGCAGGGGGCCACTCGGCTGTTTTTT.

This sequence joins TRBV3-1 (or the pseudogene TRBV3-2) and TRBJ1-1; D may be TRBD1 (6 bases). The CDR3 is 13 amino acids. Trimming stripped 4 bases from V and 10 bases from J, with 16 bases between. In germline, CDR1 is LGHDT, CDR2 YNNKEL (reference sequence). The CDR3: CASSRQVGTRAFF. The DNA of the CDR3 is TGTGCCAGCAGCCGGCAAGTCGGGACACGAGCTTTCTTT.

The chain recombines TRBV5-1 with TRBJ1-2; a weak D match, TRBD1 (6 bases). The CDR3 is made up of 13 amino acids. V was trimmed by 4 bases and J by 5 bases, leaving 12 bases between them. Germline V gene sequence: CDR1 SGHRS, CDR2 YFSETQ. CDR3 sequence: CASSPDRQYGYTF. CDR3 in DNA: TGCGCCAGCAGCCCGGACAGACAATATGGCTACACCTTC.

The chain is built from TRBV2 and TRBJ1-1, with TRBD1 identical over 9 bases. In germline, CDR1 is SNHLY, CDR2 FYNNEI. CDR3 length: 15 residues. V lost 4 bases and J lost 4; bases outside the gene matches: 7. The chain's CDR3 is CASSGRDRDATEAFF. CDR3 bases: TGTGCCAGCAGTGGCCGGGACAGGGATGCCACTGAAGCTTTCTTT.

The chain carries TRBV10-1 and TRBJ2-3, with D perhaps TRBD1 (6 bases). Germline CDR1 WNHNN, CDR2 SYGVQD (reference sequence). V was pared by 4 bases and J by 2 bases, with 16 bases between. This CDR3 is built from 16 residues. Here the CDR3 DNA reads TGCGCCAGCAGTGGCTCCCCGGACAGCATCACAGATACGCAGTATTTT. It codes for CASSGSPDSITDTQYF.

The V and J genes are TRBV11-3 and TRBJ2-7, with D tentatively TRBD2 (6 bases). The V gene lost 10 bases and the J gene lost 1 base, with 17 bases spanning the gap. Per the germline V gene, CDR1 is SGHNT and CDR2 is YENEEA. This CDR3 has 14 residues. CDR3 amino acids: CAIHRDRGSYEQYF. The CDR3, as DNA: TGTGCCATCCACCGGGACCGGGGGTCCTACGAGCAGTACTTC.

In its sample, this clone was seen once. The chain carries TRBV6-5 and TRBJ1-2; tentative D call: TRBD1 (5 bases). Germline loops: CDR1 MNHEY, CDR2 SVGAGI. The CDR3 spans 13 residues. Trimming cost V 0 bases and J 7 bases, with 9 bases left between them. DNA of the CDR3: TGTGCCAGCAGTTACTCATTAAGGGGTGGCTACACCTTC. This sequence encodes CASSYSLRGGYTF.

The chain is built from TRBV7-9 and TRBJ1-2; D might be TRBD1 (6 bases). Germline values: CDR1 SEHNR, CDR2 FQNEAQ (reference sequence). Trimming cost V 2 bases and J 5 bases, with 18 bases left between them. CDR3 length equals 16 residues. The CDR3 DNA reads TGTGCCAGCAGCTTATCGGTGGTACAGGGCGGATATGGCTACACCTTC. Protein: CASSLSVVQGGYGYTF.

This chain links TRBV18 with TRBJ2-5; perhaps TRBD2 as D (6 bases). Trimming took off 3 bases at V and 4 bases at J, with 12 bases between the two ends. The CDR3 is made up of 14 amino acids. Germline-derived CDR1 and CDR2 are KGHSH and LQKENI. The chain's CDR3 is CASSPPAGPETQYF. In DNA, the CDR3 is TGTGCCAGCTCACCCCCCGCGGGGCCAGAGACCCAGTACTTC.

This clone came up once. The chain joins TRBV4-3 to TRBJ2-3, with TRBD2 as a possible D gene (5 bases). The V and J ends lost 2 bases and 2 bases respectively, with 11 bases between them. Germline CDR1 LGHNA, CDR2 YSLEER. This CDR3 region has 15 residues. Here the CDR3 DNA reads TGCGCCAGCAGCCAAAGGGAGAGCTTCACAGATACGCAGTATTTT. Its protein product is CASSQRESFTDTQYF.

This chain connects TRBV12-3 or TRBV12-4 to TRBJ1-1; no definite D call. Deletions cut 6 bases from V and 0 bases from J, with 8 bases between. The CDR3 extends over 13 amino acids. This CDR3 reads CASRPSVNTEAFF. The CDR3 nucleotides are TGTGCCAGCAGACCCTCAGTGAACACTGAAGCTTTCTTT.

J is TRBJ2-3 and V is TRBV5-4; 15 bases match TRBD2. After removal of 4 bases from V and 6 bases from J, the junction contained 12 bases not matched to a gene. CDR3 length equals 18 residues. Germline CDR1 SGHNT, CDR2 YYREEE (reference sequence). The CDR3 protein is CASSGPGLAGGRYDTQYF. The CDR3 DNA follows: TGTGCCAGCAGCGGACCGGGACTAGCGGGGGGCCGGTACGATACGCAGTATTTT.

This chain joins TRBV18 and TRBJ2-3, with TRBD2 as a possible D gene (6 bases). Germline V gene lookup returns CDR1 KGHSH and CDR2 LQKENI. This CDR3 is built from 12 residues. The V gene lost 5 bases and the J gene lost 5 bases, with 8 bases spanning the gap. The CDR3 bases are TGTGCCAGCTCAACGGAGGGAGATACGCAGTATTTT. Its protein product is CASSTEGDTQYF.

The chain recombines TRBV7-6 with TRBJ2-3, with 10 bases lining up with TRBD2. V was clipped by 3 bases and J by 3 bases; unmatched bases: 9. Germline CDR1 reads SGHVS; CDR2 reads FNYEAQ. This CDR3 comprises 17 residues. The CDR3 sequence: CASSLGGLAGVTDTQYF. CDR3 nucleotides: TGTGCCAGCAGCTTGGGTGGTCTAGCGGGGGTGACAGATACGCAGTATTTT.

The chain recombines TRBV6-5 with TRBJ2-3; no clear D. The ends were cut back, 6 bases at V and 3 bases at J, with 10 bases in the middle. In germline, CDR1 is MNHEY, CDR2 SVGAGI. CDR3 length: 13 residues. The CDR3 is CASSLITTDTQYF. In DNA form, the CDR3 reads TGTGCCAGCAGCCTAATCACGACAGATACGCAGTATTTT.